A single sample gave rise to the 31 T cell receptor beta chains below, sequenced in a study of shared clonotypes between healthy human individuals. The table came from immunoSEQ multiplex PCR; TCRdb's copy has only in-frame clones and leaves some out. The repertoire has about 750,000 clones, 92% of them found once; the top ten carry under 30%. CD45RO-negative, CCR7-selected cells formed the naive CD8 fraction, which excluded terminally differentiated effector memory CD45RA+ cells. Input material: naive CD8+ T cells sorted from blood. Receptor source: a young man in good health.

In regard to this clone: This sequence may be a read error, since a much larger clone differs from it by one base. The chain carries TRBV7-9 and TRBJ2-7, with D unresolved. In germline, CDR1 is SEHNR, CDR2 FQNEAQ (reference sequence). V was pared by 4 bases and J by 0 bases, with 7 bases between. The CDR3 has 13 residues. CDR3: CASSSAASYEQYF. The CDR3 nucleotides read TGTGCCAGCAGCTCCGCCGCCTCCTACGAGCAGTACTTC. The full variable domain, rest sourced from reference TRBV7-9 and TRBJ2-7, is DTGVSQNPRHKITKRGQNVTFRCDPISEHNRLYWYRQTLGQGPEFLTYFQNEAQLEKSRLLSDRFSAERPKGSFSTLEIQRTEQGDSAMYLCASSSAASYEQYFGPGTRLTVT.

J is TRBJ2-2 and V is TRBV7-2, with D possibly being TRBD2 (6 bases). The CDR3 sequence is 15 residues long. CDR1 and CDR2 (germline): SGHTA, FQGNSA. V gave up 3 bases and J gave up 5 bases, with 13 bases separating them. The CDR3 loop is CASSLGTGDTGELFF. CDR3 in DNA: TGTGCCAGCAGCTTGGGGACTGGAGATACCGGGGAGCTGTTTTTT.

With regard to this clone: At one of its ends the junction is not consistent with the germline gene, which may arise from a read error. J is TRBJ1-5 and V is TRBV7-9; 8 bases are a match to TRBD1. CDR1 is SEHNR and CDR2 is FQNEAQ in the germline V gene (reference sequence). The CDR3 consists of 15 residues. The CDR3 spells CASSQATGDNQPQHF. The CDR3 DNA sequence: TGCGCCAGCAGCCAAGCGACAGGGGACAATCAGCCCCAGCATTTT. Based on the CDR3 plus reference TRBV7-9 and TRBJ1-5, the full variable domain is DTGVSQNPRHKITKRGQNVTFRCDPISEHNRLYWYRQTLGQGPEFLTYFQNEAQLEKSRLLSDRFSAERPKGSFSTLEIQRTEQGDSAMYLCASSQATGDNQPQHFGDGTRLSIL.

This chain uses TRBV10-2 with TRBJ2-7, with TRBD2 as a possible D gene (5 bases). The CDR3 extends over 13 amino acids. V was cut by 4 bases and J by 0 bases, with 7 bases left in between. Germline values: CDR1 WSHSY, CDR2 SAAADI. The DNA for the CDR3 is TGCGCCAGCAGTGGAGCGGCCTCCTACGAGCAGTACTTC. Amino acids: CASSGAASYEQYF.

V usage is TRBV14 and J usage is TRBJ2-7; 10 bases agree with TRBD2. Looked up from germline, CDR1 is SGHDN and CDR2 is FVKESK. This CDR3 comprises 14 residues. J lost 4 bases, V lost 4 bases, and 4 bases had no gene match. The CDR3 loop is CASSLGLAAYEQYF. CDR3 DNA: TGTGCCAGCAGCCTTGGACTAGCGGCATACGAGCAGTACTTC.

This sequence joins TRBV11-2 and TRBJ1-4; D gene uncertain. The CDR3 runs to 12 residues. Trimming removed 5 bases at V and 8 bases at J, with 9 bases between. Germline V gives CDR1 SGHAT, CDR2 FQNNGV. The CDR3 region has the DNA TGTGCCAGCAGCCACGAAAGGGAAAAACTGTTTTTT. Translation gives CASSHEREKLFF.

The V and J genes are TRBV4-2 and TRBJ2-7; 10 nucleotides line up with TRBD2. V shed 2 bases and J 4 bases; nucleotides not matched to a gene: 5. This CDR3 has 15 amino acids. Germline V gives CDR1 LGHNA, CDR2 YNFKEQ. CDR3 sequence reads: CASSQSRLAGYEQYF. CDR3 DNA sequence: TGTGCCAGCAGCCAAAGTCGACTAGCGGGTTACGAGCAGTACTTC.

This sequence joins TRBV21-1 and TRBJ2-4; the tabulated D call, TRBD2, remains unverified against the DNA. TRBV21-1 is a listed pseudogene. The CDR3 is 15 amino acids. The DNA for the CDR3 is TGTGCCAGCAGCCTCATGCGGGAGTCCAAAAACATTCAGTACTTC. Translation: CASSLMRESKNIQYF.

The rearrangement uses TRBV10-1 and TRBJ2-1; weak D call: TRBD2 (6 bases). CDR3 length: 15 amino acids. Trimming took 6 bases from V and 0 from J, leaving 12 bases between them. Germline-derived CDR1 and CDR2 are WNHNN and SYGVQD (reference sequence). The CDR3: CASSGDSSSYNEQFF. The CDR3 DNA reads TGCGCCAGCAGCGGGGACTCAAGCTCCTACAATGAGCAGTTCTTC.

The chain carries TRBV5-1 and TRBJ2-3, with TRBD2 identical over 8 bases. V dropped 3 bases and J dropped 4; count of bases not matched to a gene: 10. The germline V gene has CDR1 SGHRS and CDR2 YFSETQ. The CDR3 sequence is 16 residues long. The CDR3 is CASSSGLASESDTQYF. The CDR3 DNA reads TGCGCCAGCAGCTCTGGACTAGCCTCGGAATCAGATACGCAGTATTTT.

The J gene is TRBJ2-7, the V gene TRBV7-3, with D possibly matching TRBD1 (5 bases). V shed 4 bases and J shed 3 bases, with 10 bases lying between them. Looked up from germline, CDR1 is SGHTA and CDR2 is FQGTGA. The CDR3 is 13 residues long. The CDR3 sequence: CASSYTGSYEQYF. The CDR3 nucleotides are TGTGCCAGCAGCTATACAGGAAGCTACGAGCAGTACTTC.

This chain links TRBV29-1 with TRBJ2-7; D unclear. Germline V lookup: CDR1 SQVTM, CDR2 ANQGSEA. This CDR3 is built from 13 residues. V lost 0 bases and J 2 bases, leaving 8 bases between the germline ends. This CDR3 is CSVEDADTYEQYF. The CDR3 region has the DNA TGCAGCGTTGAAGATGCAGACACCTACGAGCAGTACTTC.

This clone showed up just a few times. The chain recombines TRBV2 with TRBJ2-7; 9 bases are a match to TRBD2. The CDR3 totals 15 residues. V shed 1 base and J 3 bases; nucleotides not matched to a gene: 4. Germline values: CDR1 SNHLY, CDR2 FYNNEI. The CDR3 region has the DNA TGTGCCAGCAGTGAAGGTAGCGGGAGATACTACGAGCAGTACTTC. Translated, it gives CASSEGSGRYYEQYF.

The J gene is TRBJ2-2, the V gene TRBV9, with D uncertain. V lost 3 bases and J 2 bases, leaving 8 bases between the germline ends. The CDR3 has 14 residues. CDR1 is SGDLS, CDR2 YYNGEE, per germline. The CDR3 reads CASSAPSNTGELFF. Here the CDR3 DNA reads TGTGCCAGCAGCGCCCCTTCCAACACCGGGGAGCTGTTTTTT.

This chain connects TRBV10-1 to TRBJ2-2, with a tentative D call TRBD2 (5 bases). CDR3 length equals 13 residues. Germline V CDR1 and CDR2: WNHNN, SYGVQD (reference sequence). Trimming shortened V by 3 bases and J by 5 bases, and 7 bases separated the two germline ends. The CDR3 coding sequence is TGCGCCAGCAGTGAAGGAGGTACCGGGGAGCTGTTTTTT. It encodes CASSEGGTGELFF.

This rearrangement joins TRBV5-1 to TRBJ2-1; 9 bases are a match to TRBD2. Germline V gene data show CDR1 as SGHRS and CDR2 as YFSETQ. V was pared by 5 bases and J by 5 bases, with 11 bases of the junction left unmatched. The CDR3 spans 16 residues. The CDR3 DNA reads TGCGCCAGCAGAAAGGACGGACTAGCGCGAAACAATGAGCAGTTCTTC. Translated: CASRKDGLARNNEQFF. The variable domain in full, completed from reference TRBV5-1 and TRBJ2-1, reads KAGVTQTPRYLIKTRGQQVTLSCSPISGHRSVSWYQQTPGQGLQFLFEYFSETQRNKGNFPGRFSGRQFSNSRSEMNVSTLELGDSALYLCASRKDGLARNNEQFFGPGTRLTVL.

This chain connects TRBV11-2 to TRBJ2-7; D uncertain. The germline CDR1 and CDR2 sequences are SGHAT and FQNNGV. With 5 bases removed from V and 7 bases from J, the gap between germline ends came to 15 bases. CDR3 size: 13 residues. In DNA, the CDR3 is TGTGCCAGCAGCAAAGACGCCACCTGGGAGCAGTACTTC. Translation gives CASSKDATWEQYF.

As for this clone: The conserved phenylalanine or tryptophan is not found at the CDR3 terminus, so this likely reflects a read error. This chain uses TRBV29-1 with TRBJ2-7, with 10 bases matching TRBD2. This CDR3 has 13 amino acids. The V and J ends lost 5 bases and 6 bases, in that order; junction bases with no gene match: 7. Germline CDR1 is SQVTM and CDR2 is ANQGSEA. The CDR3 loop reads CSVTPGLASEQYL. The CDR3 nucleotides read TGCAGCGTTACCCCGGGACTAGCGAGCGAGCAGTACCTC.

This clone was recorded once. CDR3 nucleotides: TGTGCCAGCAGCCATTTGGAGCTACCTAGGGGGCAGTACTTC. Its translation is CASSHLELPRGQYF. The V and J genes are TRBV14 and TRBJ2-7; a weak D match, TRBD1 (5 bases). The germline CDR1 and CDR2 sequences are SGHDN and FVKESK. CDR3 length: 14 residues. V was clipped by 3 bases and J by 9 bases, with 18 bases between them.

Notes on this clone: This sample includes further DNA sequences coding for the same CDR3. This chain connects TRBV6-5 to TRBJ2-1; D is unclear. Germline CDR1 and CDR2: MNHEY and SVGAGI. Between the trimmed V and J ends, which lost 2 bases and 5 bases, there was a span of 7 bases. This CDR3 has 13 residues. CDR3 loop: CASSYGPNNEQFF. For the CDR3, the DNA is TGTGCCAGCAGTTACGGGCCTAACAATGAGCAGTTCTTC.

The chain is built from TRBV7-9 and TRBJ1-3; 8 nucleotides agree with TRBD1. This CDR3 spans 17 amino acids. Losses at the gene ends were 5 bases for V and 0 bases for J; bases not matched to a gene: 9. Germline CDR1 reads SEHNR; CDR2 reads FQNEAQ (reference sequence). The CDR3 here is CASSGRQGRDSGNTIYF. The CDR3 nucleotides read TGTGCCAGCAGCGGAAGACAGGGGAGAGACTCTGGAAACACCATATATTTT.

The chain joins TRBV7-2 to TRBJ2-1; 10 positions match TRBD2. Germline CDR1 reads SGHTA; CDR2 reads FQGNSA. J gave up 0 bases and V 4 bases, and 9 bases lay outside the gene matches. The length of the CDR3 is 18 residues. The CDR3 sequence is CASSYGLADESSYNEQFF. In nucleotides, the CDR3 is TGTGCCAGCAGCTACGGACTAGCGGATGAAAGCTCCTACAATGAGCAGTTCTTC. Variable domain in full (rest from reference TRBV7-2 and TRBJ2-1): GAGVSQSPSNKVTEKGKDVELRCDPISGHTALYWYRQSLGQGLEFLIYFQGNSAPDKSGLPSDRFSAERTGGSVSTLTIQRTQQEDSAVYLCASSYGLADESSYNEQFFGPGTRLTVL.

This chain links TRBV7-9 with TRBJ2-3; a possible D gene is TRBD2 (5 bases). CDR1 is SEHNR and CDR2 is FQNEAQ in the germline V gene (reference sequence). The V gene lost 5 bases and the J gene lost 5 bases, with 20 bases spanning the gap. The CDR3 runs to 16 residues. The CDR3 loop reads CASSPPETVRGDTQYF. The CDR3 coding sequence is TGTGCCAGCAGCCCCCCCGAAACCGTTCGGGGAGATACGCAGTATTTT.

V gene TRBV4-1 combines with J gene TRBJ2-7; D perhaps matches TRBD2 (5 bases). The V end lost 0 bases, the J end lost 2 bases, and 11 bases lay between the germline ends. The germline V gene has CDR1 MGHRA and CDR2 YSYEKL. There are 15 residues in the CDR3. The DNA for the CDR3 is TGCGCCAGCAGCCAAGATCGAAGCGGAACCTACGAGCAGTACTTC. As protein: CASSQDRSGTYEQYF.

The chain recombines TRBV29-1 with TRBJ2-1; perhaps TRBD2 as D (6 bases). The CDR3 is 16 residues long. The V and J ends lost 3 bases and 8 bases respectively, with 23 bases between them. Germline V gene data show CDR1 as SQVTM and CDR2 as ANQGSEA. CDR3: CSVEGLSEHRLDEQFF. DNA for the CDR3: TGCAGCGTTGAGGGACTTTCCGAACACCGGTTGGATGAGCAGTTCTTC.

The rearrangement joins TRBV5-1 to TRBJ2-6; either TRBD1 or TRBD2 may fit D (5 bases each). CDR3 size: 14 residues. Germline assignment: CDR1 SGHRS and CDR2 YFSETQ. Trimming shortened V by 7 bases and J by 4 bases, and 12 bases separated the two germline ends. The CDR3 loop reads CASSPGTGANVLTF. The CDR3 nucleotides read TGCGCCAGCTCCCCAGGGACCGGGGCCAACGTCCTGACTTTC.

This chain joins TRBV29-1 and TRBJ2-7; no definite D call. CDR1 is SQVTM and CDR2 is ANQGSEA in the germline V gene. The V end lost 6 bases, the J end lost 0 bases, and 21 bases lay between the germline ends. This CDR3 spans 16 amino acids. Here the CDR3 reads CSVATLHLGNSYEQYF. The CDR3 DNA reads as TGCAGCGTCGCCACCCTACACCTAGGAAACTCCTACGAGCAGTACTTC.

This chain links TRBV5-1 with TRBJ2-5; TRBD1 or TRBD2 may be the D gene (5 bases each). Per the germline V gene, CDR1 is SGHRS and CDR2 is YFSETQ. The CDR3 totals 14 residues. V was pared by 0 bases and J by 5 bases, with 11 bases between. The CDR3 DNA is TGCGCCAGCAGCTTGGGCTGGGGGTTGGAGACCCAGTACTTC. Residues: CASSLGWGLETQYF.

With respect to this clone: Different DNA sequences within this sample yield the same CDR3. This chain uses TRBV6-5 with TRBJ2-1; TRBD2 agrees at 9 bases. Germline V gene lookup returns CDR1 MNHEY and CDR2 SVGAGI. V shed 3 bases and J 7 bases; nucleotides not matched to a gene: 1. The CDR3 is 13 residues long. In DNA, the CDR3 is TGTGCCAGCAGTTATACTAGCGGGAATGAGCAGTTCTTC. It is translated as CASSYTSGNEQFF.

This rearrangement joins TRBV6-1 to TRBJ2-1; no firm D call. The CDR3 is made up of 15 amino acids. Germline CDR1 MNHNS, CDR2 SASEGT. V shed 6 bases and J shed 1 base, with 13 bases lying between them. Here the CDR3 DNA reads TGTGCCAGCAGAGTTTATAGAGATTCCTACAATGAGCAGTTCTTC. Its protein product is CASRVYRDSYNEQFF.

This rearrangement joins TRBV27 to TRBJ2-1; 9 nucleotides agree with TRBD2. CDR1 is MNHEY, CDR2 SMNVEV, per germline (reference sequence). This CDR3 comprises 16 residues. V gave up 4 bases and J gave up 10 bases; unmatched junction bases: 14. CDR3 DNA: TGTGCCAGCAGTTCCATGACTAGCGGACTCCTCGAAGAGCAGTTCTTC. Translated, it gives CASSSMTSGLLEEQFF.